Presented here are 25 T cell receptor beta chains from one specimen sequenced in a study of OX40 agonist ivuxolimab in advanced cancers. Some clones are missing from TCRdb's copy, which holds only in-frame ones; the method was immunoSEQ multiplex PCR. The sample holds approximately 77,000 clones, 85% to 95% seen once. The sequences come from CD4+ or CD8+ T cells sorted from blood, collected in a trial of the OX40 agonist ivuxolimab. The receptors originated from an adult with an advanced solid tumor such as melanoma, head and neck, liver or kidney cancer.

CDR3 loop: CAWSYGGGDTDTQYF. CDR3 nucleotides: TGTGCCTGGAGTTACGGGGGTGGTGACACAGATACGCAGTATTTT. This sequence joins TRBV30 and TRBJ2-3, with a tentative D call TRBD2 (6 bases). The CDR3 extends over 15 amino acids. V lost 2 bases and J 2 bases, leaving 14 bases between the germline ends. Germline CDR1 GTSNPN, CDR2 SVGIG (reference sequence).

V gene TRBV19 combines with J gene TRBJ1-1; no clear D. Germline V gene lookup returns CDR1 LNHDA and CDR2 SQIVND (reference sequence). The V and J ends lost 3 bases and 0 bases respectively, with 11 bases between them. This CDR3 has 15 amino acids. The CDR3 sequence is CASSIASSLNTEAFF. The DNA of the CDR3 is TGTGCCAGTAGTATTGCTTCGTCACTGAACACTGAAGCTTTCTTT.

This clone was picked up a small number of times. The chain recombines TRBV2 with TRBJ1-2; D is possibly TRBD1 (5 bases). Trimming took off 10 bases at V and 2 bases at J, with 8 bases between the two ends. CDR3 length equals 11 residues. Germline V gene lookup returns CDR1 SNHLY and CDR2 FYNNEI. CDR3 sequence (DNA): TGTGCCACCTGGGGGAACTATGGCTACACCTTC. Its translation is CATWGNYGYTF.

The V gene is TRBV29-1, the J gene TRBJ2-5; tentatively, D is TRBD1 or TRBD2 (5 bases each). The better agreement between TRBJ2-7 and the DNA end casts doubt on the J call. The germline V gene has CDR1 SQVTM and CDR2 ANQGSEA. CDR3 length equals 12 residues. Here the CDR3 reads CSVVGDLYEQYF. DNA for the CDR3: TGCAGCGTTGTGGGGGACCTCTACGAGCAGTACTTC.

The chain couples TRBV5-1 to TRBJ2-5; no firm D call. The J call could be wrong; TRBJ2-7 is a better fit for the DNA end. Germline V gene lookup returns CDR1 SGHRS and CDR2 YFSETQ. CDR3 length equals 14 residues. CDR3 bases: TGCGCCAGCAGCTTGACTACCCTTTCGGGCGAGCAGTACTTC. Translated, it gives CASSLTTLSGEQYF.

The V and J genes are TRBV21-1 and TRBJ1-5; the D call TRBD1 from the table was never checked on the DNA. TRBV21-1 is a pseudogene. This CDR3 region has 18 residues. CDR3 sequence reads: CASITGTGEIRRSQPQHF. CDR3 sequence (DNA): TGTGCCAGCATCACGGGCACAGGGGAGATAAGGAGGAGTCAGCCCCAGCATTTT.

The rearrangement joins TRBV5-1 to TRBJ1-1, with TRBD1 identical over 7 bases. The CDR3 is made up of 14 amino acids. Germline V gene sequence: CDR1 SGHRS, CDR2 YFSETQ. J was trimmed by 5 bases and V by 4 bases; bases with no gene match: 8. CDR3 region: CASSQQGQGTEAFF. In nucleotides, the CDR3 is TGCGCCAGCAGCCAACAGGGGCAGGGAACTGAAGCTTTCTTT.

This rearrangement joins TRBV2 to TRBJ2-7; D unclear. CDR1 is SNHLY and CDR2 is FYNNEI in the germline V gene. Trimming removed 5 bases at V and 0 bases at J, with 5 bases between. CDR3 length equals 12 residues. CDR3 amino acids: CASSRDSYEQYF. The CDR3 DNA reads TGTGCCAGCAGTAGGGACTCCTACGAGCAGTACTTC.

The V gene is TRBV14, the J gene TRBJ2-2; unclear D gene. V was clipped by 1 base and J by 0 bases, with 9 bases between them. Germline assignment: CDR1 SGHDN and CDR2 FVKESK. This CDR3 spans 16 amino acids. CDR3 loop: CASSQVRVSNTGELFF. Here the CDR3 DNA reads TGTGCCAGCAGCCAAGTGCGTGTGTCGAACACCGGGGAGCTGTTTTTT. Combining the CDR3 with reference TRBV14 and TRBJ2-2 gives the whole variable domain EAGVTQFPSHSVIEKGQTVTLRCDPISGHDNLYWYRRVMGKEIKFLLHFVKESKQDESGMPNNRFLAERTGGTYSTLKVQPAELEDSGVYFCASSQVRVSNTGELFFGEGSRLTVL.

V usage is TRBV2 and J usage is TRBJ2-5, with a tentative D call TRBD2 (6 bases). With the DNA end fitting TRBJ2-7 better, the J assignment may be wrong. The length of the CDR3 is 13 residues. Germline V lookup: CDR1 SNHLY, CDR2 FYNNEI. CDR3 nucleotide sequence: TGTGCCAGCAGAGGAGGGCTGGCCTACGAGCAGTACTTC. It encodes CASRGGLAYEQYF.

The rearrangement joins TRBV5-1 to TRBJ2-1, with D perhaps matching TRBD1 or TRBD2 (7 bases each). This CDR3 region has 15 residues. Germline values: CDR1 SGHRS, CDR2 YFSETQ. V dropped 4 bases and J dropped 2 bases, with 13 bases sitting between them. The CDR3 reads CASSNQGGAYNEQFF. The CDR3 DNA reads TGCGCCAGCAGCAACCAGGGGGGGGCCTACAATGAGCAGTTCTTC.

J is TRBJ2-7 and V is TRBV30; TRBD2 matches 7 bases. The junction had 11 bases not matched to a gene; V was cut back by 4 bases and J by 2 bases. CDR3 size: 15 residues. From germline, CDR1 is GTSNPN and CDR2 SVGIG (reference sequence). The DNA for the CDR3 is TGTGCCTGGACTCGCTTGGGGAGCGGGGCCTACGAGCAGTACTTC. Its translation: CAWTRLGSGAYEQYF.

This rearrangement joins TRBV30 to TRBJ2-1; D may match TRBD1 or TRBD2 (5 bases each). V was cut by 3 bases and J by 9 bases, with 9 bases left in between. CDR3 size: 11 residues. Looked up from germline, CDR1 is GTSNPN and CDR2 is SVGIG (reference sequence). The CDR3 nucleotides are TGTGCCTGGAGGGGACGGGGTGAGCAGTTCTTC. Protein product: CAWRGRGEQFF.

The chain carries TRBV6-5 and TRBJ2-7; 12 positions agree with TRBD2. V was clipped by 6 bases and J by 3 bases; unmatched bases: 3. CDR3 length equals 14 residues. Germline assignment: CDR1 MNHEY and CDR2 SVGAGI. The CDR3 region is CASRPGLAGYEQYF. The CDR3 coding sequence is TGTGCCAGCAGACCGGGACTAGCGGGCTACGAGCAGTACTTC.

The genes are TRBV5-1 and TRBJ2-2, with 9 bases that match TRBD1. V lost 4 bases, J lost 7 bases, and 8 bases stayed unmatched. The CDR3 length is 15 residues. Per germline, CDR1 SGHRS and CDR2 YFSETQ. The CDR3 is CASSPDRGSIGELFF. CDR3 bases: TGCGCCAGCAGCCCGGACAGGGGATCGATCGGGGAGCTGTTTTTT. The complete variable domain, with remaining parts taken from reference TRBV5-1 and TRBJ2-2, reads KAGVTQTPRYLIKTRGQQVTLSCSPISGHRSVSWYQQTPGQGLQFLFEYFSETQRNKGNFPGRFSGRQFSNSRSEMNVSTLELGDSALYLCASSPDRGSIGELFFGEGSRLTVL.

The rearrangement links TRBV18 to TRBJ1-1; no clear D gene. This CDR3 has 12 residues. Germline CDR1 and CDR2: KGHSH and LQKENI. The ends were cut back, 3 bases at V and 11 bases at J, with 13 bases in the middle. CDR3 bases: TGTGCCAGCTCACCCACCAAGGACGGGGCTTTCTTT. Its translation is CASSPTKDGAFF.

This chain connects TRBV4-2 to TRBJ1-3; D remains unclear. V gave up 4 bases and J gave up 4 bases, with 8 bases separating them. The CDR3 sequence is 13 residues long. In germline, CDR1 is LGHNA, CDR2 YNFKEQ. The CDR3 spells CASSPEGGNTIYF. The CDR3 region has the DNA TGTGCCAGCAGCCCTGAGGGCGGAAACACCATATATTTT.

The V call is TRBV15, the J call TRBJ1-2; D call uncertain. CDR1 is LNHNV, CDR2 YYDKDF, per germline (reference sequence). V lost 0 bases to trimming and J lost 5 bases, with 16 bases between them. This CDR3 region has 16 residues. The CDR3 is CATSRDRNGDLYGYTF. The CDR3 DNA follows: TGTGCCACCAGCAGAGATCGGAACGGAGACCTATATGGCTACACCTTC.

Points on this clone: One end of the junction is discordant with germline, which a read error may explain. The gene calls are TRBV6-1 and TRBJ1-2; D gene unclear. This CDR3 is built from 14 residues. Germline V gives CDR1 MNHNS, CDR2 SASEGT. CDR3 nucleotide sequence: TGTGCCAGCAGTGAAGCGTTAGCTAACTATGGCCACACCTTC. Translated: CASSEALANYGHTF.

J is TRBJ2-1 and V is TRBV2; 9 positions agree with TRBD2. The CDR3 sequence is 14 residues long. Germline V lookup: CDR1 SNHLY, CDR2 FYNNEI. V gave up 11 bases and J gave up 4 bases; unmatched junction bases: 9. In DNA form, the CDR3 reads TGTGCCGGGAAAACTAGCGGGTATTACAATGAGCAGTTCTTC. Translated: CAGKTSGYYNEQFF.

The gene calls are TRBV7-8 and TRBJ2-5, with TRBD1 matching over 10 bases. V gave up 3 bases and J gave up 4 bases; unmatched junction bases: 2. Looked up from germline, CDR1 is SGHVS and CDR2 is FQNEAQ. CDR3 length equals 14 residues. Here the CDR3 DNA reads TGTGCCAGCAGCTTCGGGACAGGGGTAGAGACCCAGTACTTC. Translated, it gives CASSFGTGVETQYF. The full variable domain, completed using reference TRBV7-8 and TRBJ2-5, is GAGVSQSPRYKVAKRGQDVALRCDPISGHVSLFWYQQALGQGPEFLTYFQNEAQLDKSGLPSDRFFAERPEGSVSTLKIQRTQQEDSAVYLCASSFGTGVETQYFGPGTRLLVL.

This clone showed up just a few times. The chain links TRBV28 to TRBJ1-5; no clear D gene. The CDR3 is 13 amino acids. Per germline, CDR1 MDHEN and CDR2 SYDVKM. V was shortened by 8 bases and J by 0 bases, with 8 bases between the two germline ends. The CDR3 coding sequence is TGTGCCAGCTCGGGTGATAGCAATCAGCCCCAGCATTTT. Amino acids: CASSGDSNQPQHF.

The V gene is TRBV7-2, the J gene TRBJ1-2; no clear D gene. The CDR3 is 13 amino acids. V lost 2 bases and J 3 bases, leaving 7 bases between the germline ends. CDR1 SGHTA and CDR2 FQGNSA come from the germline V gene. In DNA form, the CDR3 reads TGTGCCAGCAGCTTACCGCGCTACTATGGCTACACCTTC. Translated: CASSLPRYYGYTF.

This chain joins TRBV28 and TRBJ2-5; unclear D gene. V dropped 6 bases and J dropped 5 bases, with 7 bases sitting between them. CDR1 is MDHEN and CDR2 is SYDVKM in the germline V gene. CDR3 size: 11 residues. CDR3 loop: CASSLGETQYF. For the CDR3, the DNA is TGTGCCAGCAGCCTCGGGGAGACCCAGTACTTC.

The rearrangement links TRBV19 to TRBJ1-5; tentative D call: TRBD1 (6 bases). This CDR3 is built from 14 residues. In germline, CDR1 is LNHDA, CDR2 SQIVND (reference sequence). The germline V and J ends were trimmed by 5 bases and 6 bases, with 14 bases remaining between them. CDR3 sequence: CASSGWGAGQPQHF. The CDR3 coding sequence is TGTGCCAGTAGTGGATGGGGGGCAGGTCAGCCCCAGCATTTT.